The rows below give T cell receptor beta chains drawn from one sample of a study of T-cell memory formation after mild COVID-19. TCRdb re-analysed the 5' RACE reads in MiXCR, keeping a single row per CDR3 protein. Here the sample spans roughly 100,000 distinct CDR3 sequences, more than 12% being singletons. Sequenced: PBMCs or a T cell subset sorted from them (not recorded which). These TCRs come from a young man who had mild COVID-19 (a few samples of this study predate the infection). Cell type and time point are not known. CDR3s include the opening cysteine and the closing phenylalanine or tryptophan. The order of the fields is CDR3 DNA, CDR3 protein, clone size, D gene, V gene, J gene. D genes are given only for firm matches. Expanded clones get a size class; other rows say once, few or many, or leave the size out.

cdr3_nt: TGTGCCAGCAGCCAGTGGGGATACTACGAGCAGTACTTC
cdr3_aa: CASSQWGYYEQYF
clone_size: NA
d_call: NA
v_call: TRBV14
j_call: TRBJ2-7

cdr3_nt: TGTGCCAGCAGCGGAGGGACAGGCGGGAACTATGGCTACACCTTC
cdr3_aa: CASSGGTGGNYGYTF
clone_size: few
d_call: TRBD1
v_call: TRBV3-1
j_call: TRBJ1-2

cdr3_nt: TGCAGCTGGACGGATAGCCAAGAGACCCAGTACTTC
cdr3_aa: CSWTDSQETQYF
clone_size: NA
d_call: NA
v_call: TRBV29-1
j_call: TRBJ2-5

cdr3_nt: TGTGCCAGCATCCAAGTGGGTGGGCTTGAAGCTTTCTTT
cdr3_aa: CASIQVGGLEAFF
clone_size: NA
d_call: NA
v_call: TRBV3-1
j_call: TRBJ1-1

cdr3_nt: TGTGCCACCAGCAGAGAGGGGACAGGGGATGGCTACACCTTC
cdr3_aa: CATSREGTGDGYTF
clone_size: NA
d_call: TRBD1
v_call: TRBV15
j_call: TRBJ1-2

cdr3_nt: TGTGCCAGCAGTGAGACAGACTCCTACGAGCAGTACTTC
cdr3_aa: CASSETDSYEQYF
clone_size: NA
d_call: NA
v_call: TRBV12-3/TRBV12-4
j_call: TRBJ2-7

cdr3_nt: TGTGCCAGCAGTTCCCAGGATCCTCAAGAGACCCAGTACTTC
cdr3_aa: CASSSQDPQETQYF
clone_size: NA
d_call: NA
v_call: TRBV6-2/TRBV6-3
j_call: TRBJ2-5

cdr3_nt: TGTGCCAGCAGCTTCGAACAGTTTGGGTCTCTGGATACGCAGTATTTT
cdr3_aa: CASSFEQFGSLDTQYF
clone_size: NA
d_call: NA
v_call: TRBV7-9
j_call: TRBJ2-3

cdr3_nt: TGTGCCAGCAGCCGAGGGACAGTTGAGGGGAACACTGAAGCTTTCTTT
cdr3_aa: CASSRGTVEGNTEAFF
clone_size: few
d_call: TRBD1
v_call: TRBV5-6
j_call: TRBJ1-1

cdr3_nt: TGTGCCAGCAGTTACTTGGGGCCGACGGGGGCACCCTACGAGCAGTACTTC
cdr3_aa: CASSYLGPTGAPYEQYF
clone_size: many
d_call: NA
v_call: TRBV6-5
j_call: TRBJ2-7

cdr3_nt: TGTGCCAGCAGCCCGGGACAGCCCACAGATACGCAGTATTTT
cdr3_aa: CASSPGQPTDTQYF
clone_size: NA
d_call: TRBD1
v_call: TRBV7-8
j_call: TRBJ2-3

cdr3_nt: TGTGCCAGCAGCTCAACGGGACACTGGACGGGGGGTAATTCTGAAAAACTGTTTTTT
cdr3_aa: CASSSTGHWTGGNSEKLFF
clone_size: few
d_call: NA
v_call: TRBV7-1
j_call: TRBJ1-4

cdr3_nt: TGTGCTAGTGGTATCCAGGGACAGGGGGTCGATGGCTACACCTTC
cdr3_aa: CASGIQGQGVDGYTF
clone_size: NA
d_call: TRBD1
v_call: TRBV12-5
j_call: TRBJ1-2

cdr3_nt: TGTGCCAGCAGCCTCGGGAGCCCGTTGGCGAACATTCAGTACTTC
cdr3_aa: CASSLGSPLANIQYF
clone_size: few
d_call: NA
v_call: TRBV7-9
j_call: TRBJ2-4

cdr3_nt: TGTGCCAGCAGTTTATCCAGGGGTTGGGACGAGCAGTACTTC
cdr3_aa: CASSLSRGWDEQYF
clone_size: NA
d_call: NA
v_call: TRBV27
j_call: TRBJ2-7

cdr3_nt: TGCAGCGTTATACAGGGGGCTGGGGAGACCCAGTACTTC
cdr3_aa: CSVIQGAGETQYF
clone_size: NA
d_call: TRBD1
v_call: TRBV29-1
j_call: TRBJ2-5

cdr3_nt: TGTGCCACCAGTCTGGGGCCAAAACTAATCGCCTATGGCTACACCTTC
cdr3_aa: CATSLGPKLIAYGYTF
clone_size: few
d_call: NA
v_call: TRBV6-2/TRBV6-3
j_call: TRBJ1-2

cdr3_nt: TGTGCCAGCAGCTTTCAAGAGGACCGGGGCTATGGCTACACCTTC
cdr3_aa: CASSFQEDRGYGYTF
clone_size: NA
d_call: NA
v_call: TRBV7-9
j_call: TRBJ1-2

cdr3_nt: TGTGCCACCAGTGATTTCACCTCGGCGGGTCCCGGGGAGCTGTTTTTT
cdr3_aa: CATSDFTSAGPGELFF
clone_size: once
d_call: NA
v_call: TRBV24-1
j_call: TRBJ2-2

cdr3_nt: TGTGCCAGCAGTTTGACGGTGGCCGGGGAGCTGTTTTTT
cdr3_aa: CASSLTVAGELFF
clone_size: NA
d_call: NA
v_call: TRBV12-3/TRBV12-4
j_call: TRBJ2-2

cdr3_nt: TGTGCCAGCAGTTTATTCGGGACAACCTTTGAAGCTTTCTTT
cdr3_aa: CASSLFGTTFEAFF
clone_size: NA
d_call: NA
v_call: TRBV28
j_call: TRBJ1-1

cdr3_nt: TGTGCCAGCAGTTACGATAGCAATCAGCCCCAGCATTTT
cdr3_aa: CASSYDSNQPQHF
clone_size: NA
d_call: NA
v_call: TRBV6-2/TRBV6-3
j_call: TRBJ1-5

cdr3_nt: TGCAGTGCTAGAAGCGGACAGGGTGGTAATTCACCCCTCCACTTT
cdr3_aa: CSARSGQGGNSPLHF
clone_size: few
d_call: TRBD1
v_call: TRBV20-1
j_call: TRBJ1-6

cdr3_nt: TGTGCCAGCAGCTTCAGGCAGGACCACTCTGGGGCCAACGTCCTGACTTTC
cdr3_aa: CASSFRQDHSGANVLTF
clone_size: few
d_call: NA
v_call: TRBV11-2
j_call: TRBJ2-6

cdr3_nt: TGCGCCAGCAGCCTTGGTCACGGCAGGGTCGACGATGAGCAGTACTTC
cdr3_aa: CASSLGHGRVDDEQYF
clone_size: few
d_call: NA
v_call: TRBV5-1
j_call: TRBJ2-7

cdr3_nt: TGTGCCAGCAGTTGGGCACAGCGAATTAGTTTCGGCTACACCTTC
cdr3_aa: CASSWAQRISFGYTF
clone_size: few
d_call: NA
v_call: TRBV12-3/TRBV12-4
j_call: TRBJ1-2

cdr3_nt: TGCAGTGGGGGGGACGGGTACGGATTC
cdr3_aa: CSGGDGYGF
clone_size: few
d_call: NA
v_call: TRBV20-1
j_call: TRBJ2-1

cdr3_nt: TGTGCCAGCAGTCCATCGGGAGGAACCGGGGAGCTGTTTTTT
cdr3_aa: CASSPSGGTGELFF
clone_size: few
d_call: TRBD2
v_call: TRBV27
j_call: TRBJ2-2

cdr3_nt: TGTGCCAGCAGCCAAGGGGGGCGGGCCACAGATACGCAGTATTTT
cdr3_aa: CASSQGGRATDTQYF
clone_size: many
d_call: NA
v_call: TRBV4-2
j_call: TRBJ2-3

cdr3_nt: TGCGCCAGCAGTTGGGGGGCGAACACTGAAGCTTTCTTT
cdr3_aa: CASSWGANTEAFF
clone_size: NA
d_call: NA
v_call: TRBV4-3
j_call: TRBJ1-1

cdr3_nt: TGTGCCAGCAGTTACACGGTCGGTAACTATGGCTACACCTTC
cdr3_aa: CASSYTVGNYGYTF
clone_size: NA
d_call: NA
v_call: TRBV6-6
j_call: TRBJ1-2

cdr3_nt: TGCGCCAGCAGCCAAGCAGCCCTAGGCGGTGACACTGAAGCTTTCTTT
cdr3_aa: CASSQAALGGDTEAFF
clone_size: few
d_call: NA
v_call: TRBV4-1
j_call: TRBJ1-1

cdr3_nt: TGTGCCACCCTACAGTCGGCGGAAGCTTTCTTT
cdr3_aa: CATLQSAEAFF
clone_size: NA
d_call: NA
v_call: TRBV10-3
j_call: TRBJ1-1